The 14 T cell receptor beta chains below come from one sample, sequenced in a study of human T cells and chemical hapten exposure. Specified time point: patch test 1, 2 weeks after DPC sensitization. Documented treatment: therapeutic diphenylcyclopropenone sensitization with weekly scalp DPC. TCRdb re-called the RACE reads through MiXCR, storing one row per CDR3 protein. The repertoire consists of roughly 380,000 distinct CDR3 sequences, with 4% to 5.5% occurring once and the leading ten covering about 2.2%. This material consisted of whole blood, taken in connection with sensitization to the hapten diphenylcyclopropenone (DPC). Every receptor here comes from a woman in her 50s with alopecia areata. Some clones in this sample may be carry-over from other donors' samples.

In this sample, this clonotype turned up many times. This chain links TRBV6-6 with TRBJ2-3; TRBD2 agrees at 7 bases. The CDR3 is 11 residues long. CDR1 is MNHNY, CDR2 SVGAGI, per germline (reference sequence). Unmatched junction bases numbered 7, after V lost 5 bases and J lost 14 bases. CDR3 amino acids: CASSGLAESYF. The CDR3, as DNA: TGTGCCAGCAGTGGCCTAGCGGAGTCGTATTTT.

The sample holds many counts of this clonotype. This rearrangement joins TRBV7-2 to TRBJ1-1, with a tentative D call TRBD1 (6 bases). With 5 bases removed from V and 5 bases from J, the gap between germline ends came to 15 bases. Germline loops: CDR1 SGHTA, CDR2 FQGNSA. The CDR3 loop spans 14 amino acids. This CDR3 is CASSPSGGRTEAFF. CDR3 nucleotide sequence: TGTGCCAGCAGCCCGTCGGGGGGCAGGACTGAAGCTTTCTTT.

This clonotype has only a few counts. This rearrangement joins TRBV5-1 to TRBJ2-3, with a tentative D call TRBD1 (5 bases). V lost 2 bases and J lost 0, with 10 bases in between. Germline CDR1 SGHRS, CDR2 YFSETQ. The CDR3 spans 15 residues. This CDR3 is CASSLGADSTDTQYF. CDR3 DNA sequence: TGCGCCAGCAGCTTAGGGGCCGATAGCACAGATACGCAGTATTTT.

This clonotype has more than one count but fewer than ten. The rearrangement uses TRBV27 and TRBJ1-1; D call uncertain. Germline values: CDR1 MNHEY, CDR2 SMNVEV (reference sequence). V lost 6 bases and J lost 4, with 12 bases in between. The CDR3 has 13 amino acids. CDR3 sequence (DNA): TGTGCCAGCAGGAAATCTGGGAGCACTGAAGCTTTCTTT. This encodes CASRKSGSTEAFF.

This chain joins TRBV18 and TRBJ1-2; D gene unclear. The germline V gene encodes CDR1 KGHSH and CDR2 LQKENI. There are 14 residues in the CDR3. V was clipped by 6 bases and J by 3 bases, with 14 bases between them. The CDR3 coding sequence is TGTGCCAGCTCTACGGCTCACATGGACTATGGCTACACCTTC. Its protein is CASSTAHMDYGYTF. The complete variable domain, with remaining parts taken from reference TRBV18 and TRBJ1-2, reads NAGVMQNPRHLVRRRGQEARLRCSPMKGHSHVYWYRQLPEEGLKFMVYLQKENIIDESGMPKERFSAEFPKEGPSILRIQQVVRGDSAAYFCASSTAHMDYGYTFGSGTRLTVV.

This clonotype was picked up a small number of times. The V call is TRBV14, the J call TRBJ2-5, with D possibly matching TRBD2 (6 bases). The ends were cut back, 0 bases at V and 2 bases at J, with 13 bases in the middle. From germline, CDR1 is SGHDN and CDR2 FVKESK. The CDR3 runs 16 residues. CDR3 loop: CASSQDLPGLQETQYF. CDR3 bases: TGTGCCAGCAGCCAAGATTTGCCGGGACTTCAAGAGACCCAGTACTTC.

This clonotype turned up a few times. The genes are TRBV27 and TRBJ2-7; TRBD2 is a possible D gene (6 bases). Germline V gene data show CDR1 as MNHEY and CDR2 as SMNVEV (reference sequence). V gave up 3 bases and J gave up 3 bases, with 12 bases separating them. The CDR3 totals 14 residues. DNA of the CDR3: TGTGCCAGCAGTTTTGGGGGAGGCCACTACGAGCAGTACTTC. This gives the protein CASSFGGGHYEQYF.

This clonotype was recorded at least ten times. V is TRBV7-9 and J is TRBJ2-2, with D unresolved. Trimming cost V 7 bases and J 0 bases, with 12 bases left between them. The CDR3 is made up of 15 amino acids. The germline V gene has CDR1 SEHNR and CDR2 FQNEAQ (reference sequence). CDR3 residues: CASISGPTNTGELFF. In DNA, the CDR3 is TGTGCCAGCATCTCCGGCCCTACGAACACCGGGGAGCTGTTTTTT.

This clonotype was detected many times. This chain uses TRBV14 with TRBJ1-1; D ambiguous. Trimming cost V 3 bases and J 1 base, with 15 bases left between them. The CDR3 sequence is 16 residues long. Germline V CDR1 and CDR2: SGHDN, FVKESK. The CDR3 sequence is CASSHISGRSNTEAFF. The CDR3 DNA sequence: TGTGCCAGCAGCCACATATCCGGGAGGTCGAACACTGAAGCTTTCTTT.

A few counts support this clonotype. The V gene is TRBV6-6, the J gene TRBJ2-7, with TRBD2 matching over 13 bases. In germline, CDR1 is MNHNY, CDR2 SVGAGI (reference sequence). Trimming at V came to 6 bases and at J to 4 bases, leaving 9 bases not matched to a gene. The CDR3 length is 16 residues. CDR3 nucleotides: TGTGCCAGCAGGGGCACTAGCGGGAGGGCTCAATACGAGCAGTACTTC. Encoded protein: CASRGTSGRAQYEQYF.

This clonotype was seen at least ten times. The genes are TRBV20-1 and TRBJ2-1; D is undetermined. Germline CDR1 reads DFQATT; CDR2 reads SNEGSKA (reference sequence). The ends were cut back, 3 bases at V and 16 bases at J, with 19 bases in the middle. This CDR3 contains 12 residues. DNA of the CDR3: TGCAGTGCTAGTAGAATTTCGGGTAGCCCCTTCTTC. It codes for CSASRISGSPFF.

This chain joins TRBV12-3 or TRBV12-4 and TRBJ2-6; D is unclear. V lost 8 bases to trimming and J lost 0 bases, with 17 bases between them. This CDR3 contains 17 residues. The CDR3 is CASSPLNILSGANVLTF. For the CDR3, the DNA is TGTGCCAGCTCCCCCTTAAATATCCTCTCTGGGGCCAACGTCCTGACTTTC.

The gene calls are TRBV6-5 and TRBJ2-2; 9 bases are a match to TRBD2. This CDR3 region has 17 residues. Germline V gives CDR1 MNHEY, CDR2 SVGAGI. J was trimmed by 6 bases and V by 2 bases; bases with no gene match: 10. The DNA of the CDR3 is TGTGCCAGCAGTTACGCTGGTAGCGGGAGATCACCCGGGGAGCTGTTTTTT. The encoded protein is CASSYAGSGRSPGELFF.

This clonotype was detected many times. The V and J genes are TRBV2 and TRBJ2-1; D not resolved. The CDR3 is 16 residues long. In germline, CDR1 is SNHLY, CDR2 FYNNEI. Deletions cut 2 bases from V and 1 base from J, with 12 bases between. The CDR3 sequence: CASSELFNPSYNEQFF. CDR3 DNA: TGTGCCAGCAGTGAACTCTTCAACCCATCCTACAATGAGCAGTTCTTC.